This TCR beta chain was documented in a study of cytomegalovirus exposure and HLA in healthy donors. The PCR contained 60 Vbeta and 13 Jbeta primers. Sequenced by immunoSEQ multiplex PCR; TCRdb stores in-frame clones only, minus some. The sample includes more than 60,000 clones, 74% of them seen just once. CDR3 length: 13 amino acids. The V end lost 7 bases, the J end lost 1 base, and 10 bases lay between the germline ends. CDR1 and CDR2 (germline): MNHNS, SASEGT. The sample taken for sequencing was PBMCs. This sequence originates from a middle-aged man in good health and CMV-seropositive. This chain connects TRBV6-1 to TRBJ1-1, with D possibly TRBD1 on 5 matching bases. In nucleotides, the CDR3 is TGTGCCAGCAATCTTGGGGCGAACACTGAAGCTTTCTTT. Encoded protein: CASNLGANTEAFF.